The entry below gives a single TCR beta chain sequence along with its context. Those patients with uncontrolled infection, other autoimmune disease, pregnancy or lactation were excluded. Clinical symptoms, serum thyroxine, TRAb, thyroid ultrasound and orbital computed tomography informed diagnoses. It was RNA transcripts that yielded the amplified TCR beta CDR3 regions. In the first-round RT-PCR of the TCR CDR3, the HTBI primer set was used. TCRdb used MiXCR to reprocess the multiplex PCR reads, holding one entry per CDR3 protein. Here the sample spans roughly 650,000 distinct CDR3 sequences, around 16% being singletons. CDR3 length: 16 amino acids. Trimming removed 0 bases at V and 6 bases at J, with 15 bases between. CDR1 is SGDLS, CDR2 YYNGEE, per germline. This specimen belongs to a study of T cells in Graves' hyperthyroidism and ophthalmopathy. Study-wide background: The initial diagnosis was the point when peripheral blood was collected, ahead of any treatment.

The sequence was collected from a woman between 35 and 50 years old with Graves' ophthalmopathy. The sample was blood. This chain links TRBV9 with TRBJ2-2; tentative D call: TRBD2 (6 bases). CDR3 residues: CASSVVPEGSAGELFF. The DNA of the CDR3 is TGTGCCAGCAGCGTAGTTCCGGAGGGATCCGCCGGGGAGCTGTTTTTT.